This T cell receptor beta chain stems from a study of lung T cells in sarcoidosis with Löfgren's syndrome. Study-level background: Sarcoidosis features CD4+ T cell accumulation in bronchoalveolar lavage fluid. Study-level results: In alpha-beta pairs, TRAV12-1 favored TRBV2, and their CDR3s were homologous. Löfgren's syndrome patients reportedly showed greatest TRAV12-1 and TRBV2 expansion versus controls. Shared TRAV12-1 and TRBV2 CDR3 motifs across Löfgren's syndrome patients reportedly suggested public CD4+ TCRs.

By frequency in the sample, this clonotype is large (0.1 to 1%). The antigen remains unidentified. There are 14 residues in the CDR3. The V gene end was trimmed by 1 base and the J gene end by 2 bases; junction bases not matched to a gene: 0. Germline loops: CDR1 SGHTA, CDR2 FQGNSA. TCRdb reanalysed the reads using MiXCR and keeps one entry per CDR3 protein. The sample holds roughly 2,100 distinct CDR3 sequences, 25% to 30% seen once. The chain combines TRBV7-2 with TRBJ2-7; 9 bases map to TRBD1. Material for sequencing was CD4+ T cells from bronchoalveolar lavage. The source of this sequence is a human donor with sarcoidosis (Löfgren's syndrome or another form), or a control subject (not recorded which). CDR3 in amino acids: CASSLDRGPYEQYF. The CDR3 nucleotides read TGTGCCAGCAGCTTAGACAGGGGGCCCTACGAGCAGTACTTC. Full variable domain (remainder filled in from reference TRBV7-2 and TRBJ2-7): GAGVSQSPSNKVTEKGKDVELRCDPISGHTALYWYRQSLGQGLEFLIYFQGNSAPDKSGLPSDRFSAERTGGSVSTLTIQRTQQEDSAVYLCASSLDRGPYEQYFGPGTRLTVT.